This entry features one TCR beta chain sequence. The antigen is undetermined. Time point described: week 35, safety follow-up. A single vaccine dose contained 300 ug of mutant IDH1 20-mer peptide, and topical imiquimod was used with it. The sample originates from a study of a mutant IDH1 vaccine in newly diagnosed glioma. About the study: Mean patient age was about 40 years; approximately 60% were male and about 40% female.

Germline CDR1 SEHNR, CDR2 FQNEAQ (reference sequence). V was pared by 5 bases and J by 2 bases, with 16 bases between. This CDR3 is 15 amino acids long. Data came from immunoSEQ multiplex PCR; TCRdb stores just in-frame clones and leaves some out. Of 60,000 or so clones listed, 80% to 90% are singletons. The material was PBMCs, obtained from a glioma patient whose treatment included an IDH1 peptide vaccine. The TCR was taken from a young man with glioma. V and J are TRBV7-9 and TRBJ2-7; no reliable D call. As DNA, the CDR3 is TGTGCCAGCAGCCACGTGTTTGGTGAGGCCTACGAGCAGTACTTC. It encodes CASSHVFGEAYEQYF.